The clone carrying this T cell receptor (beta chain) has only a few counts. The antigen remains undetermined. The data originate from a study of tumor-infiltrating lymphocytes in localized non-small cell lung cancer. Across the whole study: The cohort mixed smokers and never-smokers, several histologies, and some post-neoadjuvant-chemotherapy samples. Tumor tissue and non-adjacent uninvolved lung came from each patient. Study observations and caveats: TCR sequencing covered a subset of patients with enough tissue.

This CDR3 is built from 15 residues. Germline V gene data show CDR1 as SNHLY and CDR2 as FYNNEI. V lost 8 bases and J lost 4, with 15 bases in between. TCRdb keeps only in-frame clones here, not all; method: immunoSEQ multiplex PCR. The sample shows about 11,000 clones, 80% to 90% of them seen only once. This TCR was recovered from a human donor with non-small cell lung cancer. Sequenced: uninvolved lung tissue not adjacent to the tumor. This chain uses TRBV2 with TRBJ1-6; no reliable D call. CDR3 loop: CASFPERIYNSPLHF. The CDR3 region has the DNA TGTGCCAGCTTTCCTGAAAGAATTTATAATTCACCCCTCCACTTT. The whole variable domain, filled in from reference TRBV2 and TRBJ1-6, reads EPEVTQTPSHQVTQMGQEVILRCVPISNHLYFYWYRQILGQKVEFLVSFYNNEISEKSEIFDDQFSVERPDGSNFTLKIRSTKLEDSAMYFCASFPERIYNSPLHFGNGTRLTVT.